This T cell receptor (beta chain) emerged from a study of T cell repertoires in cytomegalovirus infection. About the study: Evidence of both CMV infection and a matching HLA type came from public TCR beta signatures. Study outcomes and limitations: HLA-C-restricted, CMV-specific TCR beta clonotypes were dominant ex vivo. Identification of carriers of CMV plus the relevant HLA was achieved through cumulative public TCR beta family frequency.

In germline, CDR1 is MNHEY, CDR2 SVGEGT. This CDR3 spans 14 amino acids. The junction had 6 bases not matched to a gene; V was cut back by 4 bases and J by 5 bases. This clonotype came up many times. Its antigen is not known. TCRdb re-called the reads through MiXCR, storing one row per CDR3 protein. The sample shows about 310,000 distinct CDR3 sequences, roughly a sixth of them seen only once. This sequence was found in a human donor in good health (CMV status not recorded). Some clones in this sample may be carry-over from other donors' samples. What was sequenced was PBMCs. The rearrangement joins TRBV6-2 or TRBV6-3 to TRBJ2-5; TRBD2 matches at 8 bases. The CDR3 DNA reads as TGTGCCAGCAGTTCCGGACTAGCTGAGGAGACCCAGTACTTC. Its protein is CASSSGLAEETQYF.